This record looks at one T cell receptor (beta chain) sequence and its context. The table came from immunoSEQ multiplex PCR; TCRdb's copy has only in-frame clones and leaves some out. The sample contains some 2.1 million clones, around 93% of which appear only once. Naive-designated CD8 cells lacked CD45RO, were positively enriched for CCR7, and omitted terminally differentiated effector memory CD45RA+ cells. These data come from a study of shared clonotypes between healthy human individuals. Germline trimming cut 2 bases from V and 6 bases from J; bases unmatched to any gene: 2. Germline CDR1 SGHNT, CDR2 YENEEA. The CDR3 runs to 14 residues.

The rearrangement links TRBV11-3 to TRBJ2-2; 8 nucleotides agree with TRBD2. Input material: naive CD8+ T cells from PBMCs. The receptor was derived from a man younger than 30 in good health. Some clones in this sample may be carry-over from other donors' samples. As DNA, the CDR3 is TGTGCCAGCAGCTTACGGGAGGGCCCCGGGGAGCTGTTTTTT. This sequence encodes CASSLREGPGELFF.